The table lists the clone carrying this T cell receptor beta chain with many counts. Antigen specificity is unknown. TCRdb reprocessed the 5' RACE reads via MiXCR and lists one record per CDR3 protein. Of 360,000 or so distinct CDR3 sequences listed, 11% are singletons. The CDR3 is made up of 16 amino acids. V shed 1 base, J shed 6 bases, and the junction held 10 bases outside the gene matches. CDR1 and CDR2 from the germline V gene are SGHRS and YFSETQ. These data belong to a study of T cells after yellow fever vaccination. Study conclusions and caveats: Researchers report a weaker secondary response that nonetheless peaked faster, day 5 versus 15. Post-booster samples contained most primary-vaccination clones (approximately 96% CD4, roughly 88% CD8).

This chain joins TRBV5-1 and TRBJ2-3; 8 bases match TRBD1. This specimen was PBMCs, taken on the day of the first yellow fever vaccination. The TCR originated in a man aged 18-30 years who received the YFV17D yellow fever vaccine. CDR3 in amino acids: CASSLNKRQGTDTQYF. CDR3 DNA: TGCGCCAGCAGCTTGAACAAAAGACAGGGGACCGATACGCAGTATTTT. Full variable domain (remainder filled in from reference TRBV5-1 and TRBJ2-3): KAGVTQTPRYLIKTRGQQVTLSCSPISGHRSVSWYQQTPGQGLQFLFEYFSETQRNKGNFPGRFSGRQFSNSRSEMNVSTLELGDSALYLCASSLNKRQGTDTQYFGPGTRLTVL.